This TCR beta chain emerged from a study of blood T cell repertoires in COVID-19. The assay was immunoSEQ multiplex PCR, and TCRdb's table has in-frame clones only and misses some. The data contain tens of thousands of clones, about 83% of them singletons. The CDR3 is 17 residues long. V was clipped by 1 base and J by 0 bases, with 13 bases between them. Germline CDR1 and CDR2: LGHNA and YSLEER. V gene TRBV4-3 combines with J gene TRBJ2-1; no definite D call. Material: peripheral blood. This TCR came from a woman older than 75 with active or convalescent COVID-19. In DNA, the CDR3 is TGCGCCAGCAGCCAAGCGGTATCGGGTAGCTCCTACAATGAGCAGTTCTTC. Its translation: CASSQAVSGSSYNEQFF.